This is a list of T cell receptor beta chains from one sample in a study of control samples from healthy donors and cancer patients. Clones were sequenced by immunoSEQ multiplex PCR, and TCRdb holds only the in-frame ones, with some missing. The sample records approximately 140,000 clones, about 88% being singletons. What was sequenced was blood. The source of these receptors is a woman aged 25 to 39 in good health. The CDR3 runs from the conserved cysteine through the conserved F or W. Each record gives: J gene, clone size, V gene, D gene, CDR3 length, CDR3 DNA, CDR3 protein. D genes are given only for firm matches. Clone size, where shown, is once, few, many, or a class for clones that have expanded.

J gene: TRBJ1-2
clone size: -
V gene: TRBV9
D gene: -
CDR3 length: 13
CDR3 DNA: TGTGCCAGCAGCGCGGGTAAGGTCTATGGCTACACCTTC
CDR3 protein: CASSAGKVYGYTF

J gene: TRBJ2-7
clone size: -
V gene: TRBV6-1
D gene: -
CDR3 length: 13
CDR3 DNA: TGTGCCAGCAGTGAACGACGGGGATACGAGCAGTACTTC
CDR3 protein: CASSERRGYEQYF

J gene: TRBJ1-1
clone size: few
V gene: TRBV14
D gene: -
CDR3 length: 15
CDR3 DNA: TGTGCCAGCAGCCAAGAGGGGGGATGGAACACTGAAGCTTTCTTT
CDR3 protein: CASSQEGGWNTEAFF

J gene: TRBJ1-3
clone size: -
V gene: TRBV12-5
D gene: TRBD1
CDR3 length: 19
CDR3 DNA: TGTGCTAGTGGTTTGGTAGGGGAGACAGGGGCCGGCACTGGAAACACCATATATTTT
CDR3 protein: CASGLVGETGAGTGNTIYF

J gene: TRBJ2-2
clone size: once
V gene: TRBV4-1
D gene: TRBD2
CDR3 length: 17
CDR3 DNA: TGCGCCAGCAGCCAAGCGGGACTAGCGGGACCCACCGGGGAGCTGTTTTTT
CDR3 protein: CASSQAGLAGPTGELFF

J gene: TRBJ2-1
clone size: once
V gene: TRBV7-9
D gene: -
CDR3 length: 15
CDR3 DNA: TGTGCCAGCAGCTTACGGTCGGGGGTTTACAATGAGCAGTTCTTC
CDR3 protein: CASSLRSGVYNEQFF

J gene: TRBJ1-2
clone size: -
V gene: TRBV4-1
D gene: -
CDR3 length: 15
CDR3 DNA: TGCGCCAGCAGCCAAGAGTCGAATCGGGGCTATGGCTACACCTTC
CDR3 protein: CASSQESNRGYGYTF

J gene: TRBJ2-3
clone size: -
V gene: TRBV24-1
D gene: -
CDR3 length: 13
CDR3 DNA: TGTGCCACCAGGGATGGGGGGTCAGATACGCAGTATTTT
CDR3 protein: CATRDGGSDTQYF

J gene: TRBJ2-1
clone size: -
V gene: TRBV27
D gene: -
CDR3 length: 12
CDR3 DNA: TGTGCCAGCAGTTCCAGAGGCAATGAGCAGTTCTTC
CDR3 protein: CASSSRGNEQFF

J gene: TRBJ1-4
clone size: -
V gene: TRBV7-2
D gene: TRBD1
CDR3 length: 17
CDR3 DNA: TGTGCCAGCAGCTTAAGGACAGGGGGCGCGGCTAATGAAAAACTGTTTTTT
CDR3 protein: CASSLRTGGAANEKLFF

J gene: TRBJ2-3
clone size: -
V gene: TRBV7-9
D gene: TRBD1
CDR3 length: 15
CDR3 DNA: TGTGCCAGCAGCTTGGGGCAGGGGGCGAGAGATACGCAGTATTTT
CDR3 protein: CASSLGQGARDTQYF

J gene: TRBJ1-6
clone size: -
V gene: TRBV30
D gene: -
CDR3 length: 13
CDR3 DNA: TGTGCCTGGGCCGACAGACGAAATTCACCCCTCCACTTT
CDR3 protein: CAWADRRNSPLHF

J gene: TRBJ1-3
clone size: -
V gene: TRBV5-1
D gene: TRBD1
CDR3 length: 15
CDR3 DNA: TGCGCCAGCAGTTTGACAGGGGGTTCTGGAAACACCATATATTTT
CDR3 protein: CASSLTGGSGNTIYF

J gene: TRBJ2-4
clone size: -
V gene: TRBV7-2
D gene: TRBD2
CDR3 length: 16
CDR3 DNA: TGTGCCAGCAGCTTATGGGCGGGAGAAGGGATAAACATTCAGTACTTC
CDR3 protein: CASSLWAGEGINIQYF

J gene: TRBJ1-2
clone size: -
V gene: TRBV5-5
D gene: TRBD1
CDR3 length: 15
CDR3 DNA: TGTGCCAGCAGCCGCCCCGGGACAGGGGAGTATGGCTACACCTTC
CDR3 protein: CASSRPGTGEYGYTF

J gene: TRBJ2-7
clone size: -
V gene: TRBV5-4
D gene: -
CDR3 length: 15
CDR3 DNA: TGTGCCAGCAGCCGGAGGTCCGCGAGCCCCTACGAGCAGTACTTC
CDR3 protein: CASSRRSASPYEQYF

J gene: TRBJ1-3
clone size: -
V gene: TRBV12-3/TRBV12-4
D gene: -
CDR3 length: 12
CDR3 DNA: TGTGCCACCAACGACCTTTCAAACACCATATATTTT
CDR3 protein: CATNDLSNTIYF

J gene: TRBJ1-2
clone size: -
V gene: TRBV5-1
D gene: TRBD1
CDR3 length: 14
CDR3 DNA: TGCGCCAGCAGCTTGGGGGACAGGTCCTATGGCTACACCTTC
CDR3 protein: CASSLGDRSYGYTF

J gene: TRBJ1-4
clone size: once
V gene: TRBV24-1
D gene: TRBD1
CDR3 length: 14
CDR3 DNA: TGTGCCAGACGGACAGGGAGCGGTAATGAAAAACTGTTTTTT
CDR3 protein: CARRTGSGNEKLFF

J gene: TRBJ1-3
clone size: -
V gene: TRBV25-1
D gene: -
CDR3 length: 15
CDR3 DNA: TGTGCCAGCAGTGATGCCGGCTCCCCTGGAAACACCATATATTTT
CDR3 protein: CASSDAGSPGNTIYF

J gene: TRBJ1-1
clone size: -
V gene: TRBV2
D gene: -
CDR3 length: 15
CDR3 DNA: TGTGCCAGCAGTGAAGGATTGGGGGGAACTACTGAAGCTTTCTTT
CDR3 protein: CASSEGLGGTTEAFF

J gene: TRBJ2-3
clone size: -
V gene: TRBV25-1
D gene: TRBD1
CDR3 length: 16
CDR3 DNA: TGTGCCAGCAGTGTCGGGGGACAGGGGTTCGCAGATACGCAGTATTTT
CDR3 protein: CASSVGGQGFADTQYF

J gene: TRBJ1-5
clone size: -
V gene: TRBV27
D gene: -
CDR3 length: 14
CDR3 DNA: TGTGCCAGCAGTCCACGAACAGGGACTCAGCCCCAGCATTTT
CDR3 protein: CASSPRTGTQPQHF

J gene: TRBJ1-5
clone size: -
V gene: TRBV6-4
D gene: -
CDR3 length: 13
CDR3 DNA: TGTGCCAGCAGCCAGGATCCGGGTCAGCCCCAGCATTTT
CDR3 protein: CASSQDPGQPQHF

J gene: TRBJ2-5
clone size: many
V gene: TRBV4-2
D gene: TRBD2
CDR3 length: 16
CDR3 DNA: TGTGCCAGCAGCCAAGTCGGCGGGAGGGCCGGGGAGACCCAGTACTTC
CDR3 protein: CASSQVGGRAGETQYF

J gene: TRBJ2-2
clone size: -
V gene: TRBV5-1
D gene: -
CDR3 length: 14
CDR3 DNA: TGCGCCAGCAGCAGGGGCGCGAACACCGGGGAGCTGTTTTTT
CDR3 protein: CASSRGANTGELFF

J gene: TRBJ1-6
clone size: -
V gene: TRBV5-6
D gene: -
CDR3 length: 14
CDR3 DNA: TGTGCCAGCAGCATGGTCTCTGACGCTTCACCCCTCCACTTT
CDR3 protein: CASSMVSDASPLHF

J gene: TRBJ2-3
clone size: -
V gene: TRBV27
D gene: -
CDR3 length: 13
CDR3 DNA: TGTGCCAGCAGTTTATTCCACCAAGATACGCAGTATTTT
CDR3 protein: CASSLFHQDTQYF

J gene: TRBJ2-5
clone size: -
V gene: TRBV29-1
D gene: -
CDR3 length: 12
CDR3 DNA: TGCAGCGCCTTATCGAACCAAGAGACCCAGTACTTC
CDR3 protein: CSALSNQETQYF

J gene: TRBJ1-3
clone size: -
V gene: TRBV6-5
D gene: -
CDR3 length: 15
CDR3 DNA: TGTGCCAGCAGTTACTCTCAGGGGTCTGGAAACACCATATATTTT
CDR3 protein: CASSYSQGSGNTIYF

J gene: TRBJ2-2
clone size: -
V gene: TRBV14
D gene: TRBD1
CDR3 length: 16
CDR3 DNA: TGTGCCAGCAGCGCCGGACAGGGGGTCATCACCGGGGAGCTGTTTTTT
CDR3 protein: CASSAGQGVITGELFF

J gene: TRBJ1-5
clone size: -
V gene: TRBV4-2
D gene: -
CDR3 length: 17
CDR3 DNA: TGTGCCAGCAGCCAAGTCGCAGGGATCTATAGCAATCAGCCCCAGCATTTT
CDR3 protein: CASSQVAGIYSNQPQHF

J gene: TRBJ2-7
clone size: once
V gene: TRBV5-6
D gene: TRBD1
CDR3 length: 12
CDR3 DNA: TGTGCCAGCAGCTCGGGACAGTGGGAGCAGTACTTC
CDR3 protein: CASSSGQWEQYF

J gene: TRBJ2-2
clone size: once
V gene: TRBV18
D gene: -
CDR3 length: 16
CDR3 DNA: TGTGCCAGCTCACCGCTGTCGTTCGGGAACACCGGGGAGCTGTTTTTT
CDR3 protein: CASSPLSFGNTGELFF

J gene: TRBJ1-1
clone size: -
V gene: TRBV18
D gene: -
CDR3 length: 14
CDR3 DNA: TGTGCCAGCTCACCACCGGGGGGATACACTGAAGCTTTCTTT
CDR3 protein: CASSPPGGYTEAFF

J gene: TRBJ1-1
clone size: -
V gene: TRBV29-1
D gene: -
CDR3 length: 13
CDR3 DNA: TGCAGCGTTGCCCTGGGAGGGAACACTGAAGCTTTCTTT
CDR3 protein: CSVALGGNTEAFF

J gene: TRBJ1-2
clone size: -
V gene: TRBV7-3
D gene: -
CDR3 length: 15
CDR3 DNA: TGTGCCAGCAGCTTATGGCAGGGTCAAGACTATGGCTACACCTTC
CDR3 protein: CASSLWQGQDYGYTF

J gene: TRBJ2-2
clone size: -
V gene: TRBV28
D gene: TRBD1
CDR3 length: 16
CDR3 DNA: TGTGCCAGCAGTTTAAGTGGACAGGGAAACGCCGGGGAGCTGTTTTTT
CDR3 protein: CASSLSGQGNAGELFF

J gene: TRBJ1-1
clone size: -
V gene: TRBV28
D gene: TRBD1
CDR3 length: 14
CDR3 DNA: TGTGCCAGCAGTTGGGACAGAGGGAACACTGAAGCTTTCTTT
CDR3 protein: CASSWDRGNTEAFF

J gene: TRBJ1-1
clone size: few
V gene: TRBV24-1
D gene: -
CDR3 length: 10
CDR3 DNA: TGTGCTTCTGCGAACACTGAAGCTTTCTTT
CDR3 protein: CASANTEAFF

J gene: TRBJ1-3
clone size: -
V gene: TRBV29-1
D gene: TRBD1
CDR3 length: 13
CDR3 DNA: TGCAGCGTTAGGGGGCACTCTGGAAACACCATATATTTT
CDR3 protein: CSVRGHSGNTIYF

J gene: TRBJ2-5
clone size: -
V gene: TRBV7-8
D gene: -
CDR3 length: 12
CDR3 DNA: TGTGCCAGCAGCTTAGTTGAGGGGACCCAGTACTTC
CDR3 protein: CASSLVEGTQYF

J gene: TRBJ2-3
clone size: -
V gene: TRBV19
D gene: -
CDR3 length: 13
CDR3 DNA: TGTGCCAGTAGCATGAGACAGACAGATACGCAGTATTTT
CDR3 protein: CASSMRQTDTQYF

J gene: TRBJ1-3
clone size: -
V gene: TRBV5-6
D gene: -
CDR3 length: 15
CDR3 DNA: TGTGCCAGCAGCTACGACGGACGCTCTGGAAACACCATATATTTT
CDR3 protein: CASSYDGRSGNTIYF

J gene: TRBJ2-5
clone size: once
V gene: TRBV5-1
D gene: -
CDR3 length: 17
CDR3 DNA: TGCGCCAGCAGCCCCTTGGAGGGAATGGATCAGGGGGAGACCCAGTACTTC
CDR3 protein: CASSPLEGMDQGETQYF

J gene: TRBJ2-2
clone size: -
V gene: TRBV2
D gene: -
CDR3 length: 13
CDR3 DNA: TGTGCCAGCAGGACGACAGGCGTCGGGGAGCTGTTTTTT
CDR3 protein: CASRTTGVGELFF

J gene: TRBJ2-7
clone size: -
V gene: TRBV11-2
D gene: -
CDR3 length: 14
CDR3 DNA: TGTGCCAGCAAGGGGGGCGGACTCTCCTACGAGCAGTACTTC
CDR3 protein: CASKGGGLSYEQYF

J gene: TRBJ2-2
clone size: -
V gene: TRBV7-8
D gene: TRBD2
CDR3 length: 17
CDR3 DNA: TGTGCCAGCAGCCCTCGTTTAGCGGGAGTAAACACCGGGGAGCTGTTTTTT
CDR3 protein: CASSPRLAGVNTGELFF

J gene: TRBJ2-3
clone size: -
V gene: TRBV19
D gene: TRBD2
CDR3 length: 16
CDR3 DNA: TGTGCCAGTAGTATTGTTGCTAGCGGGAGTGCAGATACGCAGTATTTT
CDR3 protein: CASSIVASGSADTQYF

J gene: TRBJ1-4
clone size: -
V gene: TRBV27
D gene: -
CDR3 length: 14
CDR3 DNA: TGTGCCAGCAGCTTGAGTTCAACTAATGAAAAACTGTTTTTT
CDR3 protein: CASSLSSTNEKLFF

J gene: TRBJ2-1
clone size: -
V gene: TRBV27
D gene: TRBD2
CDR3 length: 16
CDR3 DNA: TGTGCCAGCAGTTTATTTGCGGGAGCTTTCTACAATGAGCAGTTCTTC
CDR3 protein: CASSLFAGAFYNEQFF

J gene: TRBJ2-3
clone size: once
V gene: TRBV7-3
D gene: -
CDR3 length: 14
CDR3 DNA: TGTGCCAGCAGCTTAAAGCGCCTTCCAGATACGCAGTATTTT
CDR3 protein: CASSLKRLPDTQYF

J gene: TRBJ2-1
clone size: once
V gene: TRBV5-1
D gene: -
CDR3 length: 16
CDR3 DNA: TGCGCCAGCAGCCTCCTGGGGGGCGTCTCCTACAATGAGCAGTTCTTC
CDR3 protein: CASSLLGGVSYNEQFF

J gene: TRBJ2-3
clone size: -
V gene: TRBV18
D gene: TRBD2
CDR3 length: 16
CDR3 DNA: TGTGCCAGCTCTACCGGGACTAGCGGAGGTGCCGATACGCAGTATTTT
CDR3 protein: CASSTGTSGGADTQYF